This paragraph covers one T cell receptor beta chain sequence. This clone occurred a few times. This receptor's antigen is unknown. Base qualities were left out, and no much larger clone turns up one base away. A single peripheral blood draw of about 116 mL on average was collected from each donor into heparinised tubes. A BD FACSAria II was used to sort naive, central memory, regulatory and stem cell-like memory CD4+ T cells with a panel that included CD45RO, CCR7, CD25, CD127, CD95 and CD27. A purity above 95% was achieved for all sorted populations. PBMCs were isolated immediately by Lymphoprep density gradient centrifugation and stained directly without culture. To minimize batch effects, samples were stained and sorted in pairs, one healthy donor with one patient per experiment. All of the isolated RNA was reverse transcribed with the High Capacity cDNA Reverse Transcription Kit, so expressed TCRB transcripts were sequenced. Naive, central memory and regulatory T cell samples underwent deep immunoSEQ sequencing, averaging about 3.5 million total reads per sample. Sorted cells were lysed in RLT buffer and RNA was extracted with DNase-treated RNeasy Micro or Mini kits, depending on cell number. Each cell subset was processed separately to prevent cross-contamination, with patient and healthy donor samples processed together. Using the immunoSEQ multiplex PCR, TCRB sequences were amplified from cDNA into 87-bp fragments spanning the CDR3 region. Amplicons were sequenced on the Illumina HiSeq platform. In the paper's pipeline: Synthetic template baselines were used to correct PCR bias computationally, reads within Hamming distance 2 were collapsed, and singletons that could not be merged were discarded. Reads were aligned against IMGT to assign V, D and J genes, CDR3 length and insertions or deletions at six rearrangement sites. Clonotype counts were normalized to sorted cell number within each subset before computing true diversity and Gini coefficients with the tcR R package. The overlap coefficient, calculated on TCRB nucleotide sequences, was used to quantify repertoire sharing. In its TCRdb copy, this immuneACCESS table keeps in-frame sequences only and misses some clones. Where compared with another copy, unresolved V genes explain less than half of these, and the others have no known cause. Clonal size and the V and J genes are those of that table, whereas D and trimming came from the DNA. Counted in this sample were 150,000 to 170,000 clones; approximately 8.1% of them appeared once. The ten most abundant clones make up around 0.65% of the sample.

The CDR3 starts with the cysteine, ends with the phenylalanine, and has 13 residues. The only DNA kept is the CDR3, 39 bases in frame from the first base. V is reduced by 6 bases and J by 5 bases, leaving a spacing of 13 bases between them. The germline V gene gives CDR1 as ENHRY and CDR2 as SYGVKD. This sample was included in a study of beta chain features in type 1 diabetes (dated by TCRdb to 2016 to 2019). Regarding the complete study: Mean age, gender distribution, total cell number and subset yield did not differ between patients and healthy donors. The study compared the TCRB repertoires of sorted circulating CD4+ T cell subsets in recently diagnosed type 1 diabetes patients with those in matched healthy donors. Naive and central memory subsets were obtained from all 30 or so donors, but regulatory and stem cell-like memory subsets were isolated from only 8 patients and roughly eight healthy donors. A total of about 99,000,000 sorted cells were examined across all samples, and RNA yield correlated strongly with the number of cells per subset.

The paper as a whole reports these results and caveats: At VDJ recombination sites, patients with type 1 diabetes made fewer insertions and deleted more nucleotides, a pattern implying thymic rearrangement abnormalities. Because cDNA was sequenced instead of genomic DNA, activated cells with high expression could be over-represented, although the groups did not differ in activation or CD3 levels. Naive, central memory and regulatory TCRB repertoires appeared more similar among patients than among healthy donors. Type 1 diabetes patients showed a moderate but significant shortening of TCRB CDR3 length in all four CD4+ subsets. Because small numbers of individuals were included in the HLA sub-analyses, any influence of HLA type on TCRB rearrangement was left unresolved. PCR might favor shorter templates, but patient and control samples were amplified and corrected together, so any skew would affect both groups equally.

Source material: central memory CD4+ T cells from blood. This TCR was recovered from a man aged 18-30 years in good health. Rearrangement joined TRBV10-3 to TRBJ2-5; TRBD1 is a possible D gene, resting on 5 matching bases. The bases read TGTGCCATCAGGAGCGCCAAGGGGGAGACCCAGTACTTC. The translation is CAIRSAKGETQYF.